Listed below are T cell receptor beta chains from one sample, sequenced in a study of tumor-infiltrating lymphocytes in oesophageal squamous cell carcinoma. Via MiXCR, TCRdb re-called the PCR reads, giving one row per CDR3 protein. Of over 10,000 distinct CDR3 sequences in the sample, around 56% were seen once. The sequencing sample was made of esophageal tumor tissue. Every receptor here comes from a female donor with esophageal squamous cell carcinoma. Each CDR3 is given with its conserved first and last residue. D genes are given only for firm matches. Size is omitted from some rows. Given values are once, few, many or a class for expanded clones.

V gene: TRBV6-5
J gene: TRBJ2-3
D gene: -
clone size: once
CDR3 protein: CASSTSDTQYF
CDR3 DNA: TGTGCCAGCAGTACTAGCGATACGCAGTATTTT

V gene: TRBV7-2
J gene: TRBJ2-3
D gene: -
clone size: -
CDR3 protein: CASSPGTPHTQYF
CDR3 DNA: TGTGCCAGCAGCCCCGGGACACCGCATACGCAGTATTTT

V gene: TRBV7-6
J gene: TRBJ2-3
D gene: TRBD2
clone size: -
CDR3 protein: CASSLSRAGERRRWDTQYF
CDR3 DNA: TGTGCTAGCAGCTTAAGTAGGGCGGGAGAGCGCCGCCGATGGGATACGCAGTATTTT

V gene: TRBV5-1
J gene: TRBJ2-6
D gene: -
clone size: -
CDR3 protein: CASSLAGSGLSGANVLTF
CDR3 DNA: TGCGCCAGCAGCTTGGCCGGGTCAGGTCTGTCTGGGGCCAACGTCCTGACTTTC

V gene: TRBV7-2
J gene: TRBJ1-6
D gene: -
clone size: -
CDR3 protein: CASSRDGANSPLHF
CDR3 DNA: TGTGCCAGCAGCAGGGACGGTGCTAATTCACCCCTCCACTTT

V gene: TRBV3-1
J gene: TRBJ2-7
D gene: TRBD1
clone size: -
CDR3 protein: CASSPRDRRRYEQYF
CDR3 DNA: TGTGCCAGCAGCCCACGGGACAGGAGGCGGTACGAGCAGTACTTC

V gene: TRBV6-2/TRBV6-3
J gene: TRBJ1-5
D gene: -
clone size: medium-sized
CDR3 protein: CASSSSPGTQHF
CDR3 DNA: TGTGCCAGCAGTTCCTCCCCGGGGACCCAGCATTTT

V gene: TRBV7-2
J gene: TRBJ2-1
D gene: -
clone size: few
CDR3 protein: CASSPGLPVYNEQFF
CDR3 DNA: TGTGCCAGCAGCCCTGGACTACCTGTGTACAATGAGCAGTTCTTC

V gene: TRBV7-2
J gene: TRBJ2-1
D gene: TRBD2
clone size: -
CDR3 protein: CASSGGTSPYQETQFF
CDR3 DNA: TGTGCCAGCAGCGGCGGGACTAGCCCCTACCAAGAGACCCAGTTCTTC

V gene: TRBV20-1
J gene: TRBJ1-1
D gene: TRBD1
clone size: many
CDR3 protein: CSGSTGGVNTEAFF
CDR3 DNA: TGCAGTGGCTCGACAGGGGGAGTGAACACTGAAGCTTTCTTT